Following are 21 T cell receptor beta chains from one sample sequenced in a study of cytomegalovirus exposure and HLA in healthy donors. The PCR used 60 Vbeta and 13 Jbeta primers. Profiling relied on immunoSEQ multiplex PCR, and the TCRdb table lists in-frame clones only, not all of them. The table lists 200,000 or so clones, 82% of them singletons. Sequenced input: PBMCs. All receptors derive from a boy between 2 and 10 years old in good health and CMV-seronegative.

The V call is TRBV5-1, the J call TRBJ2-5; unclear D gene. Per germline, CDR1 SGHRS and CDR2 YFSETQ. The CDR3 covers 17 residues. V lost 1 base and J 1 base, leaving 17 bases between the germline ends. The CDR3 DNA reads as TGCGCCAGCAGCTTGCCTTCCTCCGCAGGTCTCCAAGAGACCCAGTACTTC. Translation gives CASSLPSSAGLQETQYF.

The chain is built from TRBV18 and TRBJ1-2; no clear D gene. CDR1 and CDR2 from the germline V gene are KGHSH and LQKENI. The CDR3 is 12 amino acids. V was cut by 3 bases and J by 4 bases, with 6 bases left in between. Here the CDR3 reads CASSPVAYGYTF. The CDR3 nucleotides are TGTGCCAGCTCACCGGTAGCCTATGGCTACACCTTC.

The gene calls are TRBV27 and TRBJ1-1; no firm D call. The CDR3 spans 16 residues. V lost 5 bases, J lost 2 bases, and 18 bases lay in between. Germline V gene lookup returns CDR1 MNHEY and CDR2 SMNVEV (reference sequence). CDR3 sequence reads: CASSASATPTNTEAFF. Written as DNA, the CDR3 is TGTGCCAGCAGTGCCTCTGCGACCCCGACTAACACTGAAGCTTTCTTT.

The chain has TRBV5-1 and TRBJ2-3; TRBD1 might be the D (6 bases). The V and J ends lost 1 base and 1 base respectively, with 13 bases between them. The CDR3 has 16 amino acids. CDR1 is SGHRS and CDR2 is YFSETQ in the germline V gene. In nucleotides, the CDR3 is TGCGCCAGCAGCTTGTCCTCAGGGGCCGGCACAGATACGCAGTATTTT. Protein product: CASSLSSGAGTDTQYF.

The count of this clone is one. V is TRBV30 and J is TRBJ2-7; D call uncertain. Trimming removed 4 bases from V and 5 bases from J, with 12 bases in between. Germline CDR1 reads GTSNPN; CDR2 reads SVGIG (reference sequence). The length of the CDR3 is 12 residues. The CDR3 protein is CAWNAGHHEQYF. The CDR3 bases are TGTGCCTGGAATGCTGGCCACCACGAGCAGTACTTC.

The chain recombines TRBV5-6 with TRBJ2-3; D is uncertain. Germline-derived CDR1 and CDR2 are SGHDT and YYEEEE. The CDR3 is 13 amino acids. Trimming took off 0 bases at V and 4 bases at J, with 6 bases between the two ends. In nucleotides, the CDR3 is TGTGCCAGCAGCTTGGCAGTGTCAGATACGCAGTATTTT. Its protein product is CASSLAVSDTQYF.

This clone was counted once. The genes are TRBV9 and TRBJ2-5; TRBD1 matches at 11 bases. Looked up from germline, CDR1 is SGDLS and CDR2 is YYNGEE. V trimming: 3 bases; J trimming: 5 bases; junction bases outside the gene matches: 6. The CDR3 sequence is 15 residues long. The CDR3 reads CASSARTGGEETQYF. CDR3 coding DNA: TGTGCCAGCAGCGCACGGACAGGGGGCGAGGAGACCCAGTACTTC.

The chain employs TRBV7-2 and TRBJ2-1, with TRBD2 matching over 12 bases. After removal of 1 base from V and 6 bases from J, the junction contained 4 bases not matched to a gene. Germline values: CDR1 SGHTA, CDR2 FQGNSA. The CDR3 runs 16 residues. The CDR3 region has the DNA TGTGCCAGCAGCTTAGTTTCTAGCGGGGGGGCCAATGAGCAGTTCTTC. It is translated as CASSLVSSGGANEQFF.

This clone was observed a handful of times. The chain combines TRBV6-5 with TRBJ1-1; the match to TRBD1 covers 9 bases. The trim removed 2 bases at V and 9 bases at J, leaving 4 bases unmatched. Germline V lookup: CDR1 MNHEY, CDR2 SVGAGI. There are 13 residues in the CDR3. CDR3 region: CASSYEGTGQAFF. CDR3 nucleotides: TGTGCCAGCAGTTACGAGGGGACAGGGCAAGCTTTCTTT.

In its sample, this clone was seen once. The rearrangement uses TRBV5-1 and TRBJ2-2; 10 bases fit TRBD1. The CDR3 contains 15 residues. J lost 6 bases, V lost 3 bases, and 5 bases had no gene match. Germline V CDR1 and CDR2: SGHRS, YFSETQ. The CDR3 is CASSSTGGKSGELFF. The CDR3 region has the DNA TGCGCCAGCAGCTCGACAGGGGGCAAATCCGGGGAGCTGTTTTTT.

This chain uses TRBV29-1 with TRBJ2-5, with a tentative D call TRBD2 (6 bases). Looked up from germline, CDR1 is SQVTM and CDR2 is ANQGSEA. V was pared by 4 bases and J by 4 bases, with 19 bases between. CDR3 length: 15 residues. Written as DNA, the CDR3 is TGCAGCGTTGCCCCGACGGGGAGGTCATTAGAGACCCAGTACTTC. This gives the protein CSVAPTGRSLETQYF. The full variable domain, completed using reference TRBV29-1 and TRBJ2-5, is SAVISQKPSRDICQRGTSLTIQCQVDSQVTMMFWYRQQPGQSLTLIATANQGSEATYESGFVIDKFPISRPNLTFSTLTVSNMSPEDSSIYLCSVAPTGRSLETQYFGPGTRLLVL.

The V and J genes are TRBV10-3 and TRBJ1-5; the match to TRBD1 covers 8 bases. With V trimmed by 6 bases and J by 5 bases, 3 bases remained unmatched. This CDR3 is 13 amino acids long. Germline CDR1 is ENHRY and CDR2 is SYGVKD. The chain's CDR3 is CAISPDRDQPQHF. CDR3 nucleotide sequence: TGTGCCATCAGCCCGGACAGGGATCAGCCCCAGCATTTT.

J is TRBJ2-1 and V is TRBV7-2, with 15 nucleotides matching TRBD2. The CDR3 consists of 19 residues. J lost 1 base, V lost 5 bases, and 9 bases had no gene match. Looked up from germline, CDR1 is SGHTA and CDR2 is FQGNSA. CDR3 nucleotides: TGTGCCAGCAGCCAACCGGGACTAGCGGGGGGTGGGTCCTACAATGAGCAGTTCTTC. Translated: CASSQPGLAGGGSYNEQFF.

This chain joins TRBV4-1 and TRBJ1-5; D is perhaps TRBD1 (5 bases). CDR1 MGHRA and CDR2 YSYEKL come from the germline V gene. Trimming removed 1 base from V and 2 bases from J, with 15 bases in between. There are 17 residues in the CDR3. The CDR3 protein is CASSQGGVGTGNQPQHF. The CDR3 bases are TGCGCCAGCAGCCAAGGGGGGGTGGGTACGGGCAATCAGCCCCAGCATTTT.

J is TRBJ1-1 and V is TRBV7-2; D is uncertain. Germline V CDR1 and CDR2: SGHTA, FQGNSA. Trimming removed 5 bases from V and 6 bases from J, with 19 bases in between. The CDR3 contains 15 residues. CDR3 sequence: CASSPSIRLGPEAFF. CDR3 DNA: TGTGCCAGCAGCCCGTCGATCCGTCTCGGTCCTGAAGCTTTCTTT.

This clone came up once. At one end, the junction sequence differs from germline, possibly due to a read error. This sample includes further DNA sequences coding for the same CDR3. The gene calls are TRBV5-4 and TRBJ2-1; 14 bases map to TRBD2. Germline CDR1 is SGHNT and CDR2 is YYREEE (reference sequence). The CDR3 totals 18 residues. The CDR3 loop is CASSATSGGELTDNEQFF. DNA for the CDR3: TGCGCCAGCAGCGCGACTAGCGGGGGGGAACTAACCGACAATGAGCAGTTCTTC.

The chain recombines TRBV10-3 with TRBJ1-6; unclear D gene. Trimming took 4 bases from V and 0 from J, leaving 13 bases between them. The CDR3 runs to 17 residues. Germline CDR1 reads ENHRY; CDR2 reads SYGVKD. The CDR3 spells CAISVGELSSYNSPLHF. Here the CDR3 DNA reads TGTGCCATCAGTGTTGGGGAGCTTAGCTCCTATAATTCACCCCTCCACTTT.

This chain joins TRBV10-3 and TRBJ2-7; 14 bases align to TRBD2. From germline, CDR1 is ENHRY and CDR2 SYGVKD. V shed 10 bases, J shed 2 bases, and the junction held 1 base outside the gene matches. The CDR3 runs 13 residues. In DNA form, the CDR3 reads TGTGCCACGACTAGCGGGGGGGCCTACGAGCAGTACTTC. Amino acids: CATTSGGAYEQYF.

The chain joins TRBV7-3 to TRBJ2-3, with TRBD2 matching 9 bases. V lost 5 bases to trimming and J lost 2 bases; unmatched junction nucleotides: 5. This CDR3 spans 15 amino acids. The germline V gene has CDR1 SGHTA and CDR2 FQGTGA. The chain's CDR3 is CASSPRGGATDTQYF. In nucleotides, the CDR3 is TGTGCCAGCAGCCCCCGCGGGGGGGCCACAGATACGCAGTATTTT.

This rearrangement joins TRBV18 to TRBJ2-3; 7 bases are a match to TRBD1. The CDR3 is made up of 14 amino acids. V lost 6 bases and J lost 5; bases outside the gene matches: 8. CDR1 KGHSH and CDR2 LQKENI come from the germline V gene. CDR3 loop: CASSPRQGQDTQYF. CDR3 DNA sequence: TGTGCCAGCTCTCCGAGACAGGGTCAAGATACGCAGTATTTT.

This clone has only one observation. The chain has TRBV4-1 and TRBJ2-5; D may be TRBD2 (6 bases). The CDR3 has 17 amino acids. Germline V gene data show CDR1 as MGHRA and CDR2 as YSYEKL. Trimming stripped 0 bases from V and 2 bases from J, with 16 bases between. The CDR3 nucleotides read TGCGCCAGCAGCCAAGATCCGCGGGGAGCTCTACAAGAGACCCAGTACTTC. This codes for CASSQDPRGALQETQYF.